A selection of T cell receptor beta chains follows, all from one sample in a study of blood T cell repertoires in COVID-19. Clones were read by immunoSEQ multiplex PCR, and TCRdb kept only the in-frame ones, dropping some. The top ten hold under 2.5% of the sample, which has 250,000 to 300,000 clones, 80% to 90% seen once. The sequencing sample was made of PBMCs or T cells enriched from blood (not recorded which). All receptors derive from a woman aged 50 to 65 who had recovered from COVID-19. CDR3s include the opening cysteine and the closing phenylalanine or tryptophan. D genes are given only for firm matches. Clone size, where shown, is once, few, many, or a class for clones that have expanded.

TRBJ1-2,TRBD1,NA,TRBV6-5,TGTGCCAGCAGTAGACAGGGCCAAACCAACTATGGCTACACCTTC,CASSRQGQTNYGYTF
TRBJ1-1,NA,NA,TRBV28,TGTGCCAGCAGTTTCCCGGGGGGCCATGCTTTCTTT,CASSFPGGHAFF
TRBJ2-1,TRBD2,NA,TRBV3-1/TRBV3-2,TGTGCCAGCAGCCTCGGTCAGCGGGAGTACAATGAGCAGTTCTTC,CASSLGQREYNEQFF
TRBJ2-1,TRBD2,NA,TRBV30,TGTGCCTGGAGTAGTAGCGGGACCTACAATGAGCAGTTCTTC,CAWSSSGTYNEQFF
TRBJ1-1,NA,NA,TRBV5-1,TGCGCCAGCAGCCGTGGACAGCAAAACACTGAAGCTTTCTTT,CASSRGQQNTEAFF
TRBJ1-2,TRBD1,NA,TRBV7-2,TGTGCCAGCAGCTTAGCAGGGGGCGCCGGGGGCTACACCTTC,CASSLAGGAGGYTF
TRBJ2-1,TRBD1,NA,TRBV24-1,TGTGCCACCAGTGACGGGACAGCCTCCTACAATGAGCAGTTCTTC,CATSDGTASYNEQFF
TRBJ2-3,TRBD2,NA,TRBV27,TGTGCCAGCAGTAGCGCTAGCGGGAGGGCCTATACGCAGTATTTT,CASSSASGRAYTQYF
TRBJ2-5,NA,NA,TRBV18,TGTGCCAGCTCACCAGGGGCCCAAGAGACCCAGTACTTC,CASSPGAQETQYF
TRBJ2-1,TRBD2,NA,TRBV3-1/TRBV3-2,TGTGCCAGCAGCCAAGGATCCGGGAGGGAGCAGTTCTTC,CASSQGSGREQFF
TRBJ1-1,NA,NA,TRBV30,TGTGCCTGGAGCGTGAGGGAGGGGGCTGAAGCTTTCTTT,CAWSVREGAEAFF
TRBJ1-2,NA,NA,TRBV12-3/TRBV12-4,TGTGCCAGCAGTTACAGGGTGGACTATGGCTACACCTTC,CASSYRVDYGYTF
TRBJ1-1,TRBD1,once,TRBV27,TGTGCCAGCAGTTCCCCAGGGGGCACTGAAGCTTTCTTT,CASSSPGGTEAFF
TRBJ2-1,NA,NA,TRBV5-5,TGTGCCAGCAGCTTTTCGGGACAGGGGTTACTAGCGGGGATTAGGTATGAGCAGTTCTTC,CASSFSGQGLLAGIRYEQFF
TRBJ1-4,NA,NA,TRBV18,TGTGCCAGCTCGCAGGGTTTAACTAATGAAAAACTGTTTTTT,CASSQGLTNEKLFF
TRBJ1-2,TRBD1,NA,TRBV25-1,TGTGCCAGCAGTGACCCCCAGGGGGCATTGAGGGGCTACACCTTC,CASSDPQGALRGYTF
TRBJ1-6,NA,NA,TRBV28,TGTGCCAGCAGTCCCGGGGAGGCCGGGGGAAATTCACCCCTCCACTTT,CASSPGEAGGNSPLHF
TRBJ1-1,TRBD1,once,TRBV9,TGTGCCAGCAGCGAGGACAGGGGGCTGAACACTGAAGCTTTCTTT,CASSEDRGLNTEAFF
TRBJ2-7,TRBD1,NA,TRBV28,TGTGCCAGTTGTGGGCCAGGGGGACCCTACGAGCAGTACTTC,CASCGPGGPYEQYF
TRBJ2-3,NA,NA,TRBV10-2,TGCGCCAGTGGGGGGTTCGGAGATACGCAGTATTTT,CASGGFGDTQYF
TRBJ1-1,TRBD1,few,TRBV3-1/TRBV3-2,TGTGCCAGCAGCCAGGGACAGGGGATAGACACTGAAGCTTTCTTT,CASSQGQGIDTEAFF
TRBJ1-2,NA,NA,TRBV2,TGTGCCAGCAGTGAACAGAGGGGGACCAGGGGCTACACCTTC,CASSEQRGTRGYTF
TRBJ2-1,TRBD2,NA,TRBV11-3,TGTGCCAGCAGCTTAGGTATAGCGGGTGAGCAGTTCTTC,CASSLGIAGEQFF
TRBJ2-7,TRBD1,NA,TRBV19,TGTGCCAGTAGCCGACAGGGGCCAGGGTCCTACGAGCAGTACTTC,CASSRQGPGSYEQYF
TRBJ1-2,TRBD1,NA,TRBV5-1,TGCGCCAGCAGCCCAGGGACAGGGCTCAACTATGGCTACACCTTC,CASSPGTGLNYGYTF
TRBJ1-5,TRBD1,NA,TRBV7-6,TGTGCCAGCAGCCAGGACAGGGGTCAGCCCCAGCATTTT,CASSQDRGQPQHF
TRBJ2-7,TRBD1,NA,TRBV5-5,TGTGCCAGCAGTAAACCGGGACAGGGACACGAGCAGTACTTC,CASSKPGQGHEQYF
TRBJ2-1,NA,NA,TRBV18,TGTGCCAGCTCACCGGATACTAGCTACAATGAGCAGTTCTTC,CASSPDTSYNEQFF
TRBJ2-4,TRBD1,NA,TRBV29-1,TGCAGCTATGAACAGGGGGTGGGCAAAAACATTCAGTACTTC,CSYEQGVGKNIQYF
TRBJ2-3,TRBD2,NA,TRBV9,TGTGCCAGCAGCGTACGAAGCGGGAGTAGGTCAGATACGCAGTATTTT,CASSVRSGSRSDTQYF
TRBJ1-2,NA,NA,TRBV10-3,TGTGCCATCAGTCCAGGGATGTCGTACTATGGCTACACCTTC,CAISPGMSYYGYTF
TRBJ2-7,NA,NA,TRBV16,TGTGCCAGCAGCCAATCGAGGGCCTCCGAGCAGTACTTC,CASSQSRASEQYF
TRBJ2-1,TRBD2,NA,TRBV7-9,TGTGCCAGCAGCTTAGAACTAGCGGGAGGGAGCGATGAGCAGTTCTTC,CASSLELAGGSDEQFF
TRBJ2-7,TRBD1,NA,TRBV4-2,TGTGCCAGCAGCCAGCATGACAGGGGGCCCACCTACGAGCAGTACTTC,CASSQHDRGPTYEQYF
TRBJ1-1,NA,NA,TRBV5-1,TGCGCCAGCAGCTTGGCCCTACGGGGGACGAACACTGAAGCTTTCTTT,CASSLALRGTNTEAFF
TRBJ2-3,TRBD2,once,TRBV9,TGTGCCAGCAGCGTAGAGGGACTAGCGGGAGCGGATACGCAGTATTTT,CASSVEGLAGADTQYF
TRBJ1-1,NA,NA,TRBV29-1,TGCAGCGTAGAAGAAGTCAGTCTTGCTTTCTTT,CSVEEVSLAFF
TRBJ2-3,NA,NA,TRBV12-3/TRBV12-4,TGTGCCAGCAGTTCAACAGCTACGCAGTATTTT,CASSSTATQYF
TRBJ2-1,NA,NA,TRBV28,TGTGCCAGCAGTTACCTATTTTGGGAGCAGTTCTTC,CASSYLFWEQFF
TRBJ1-2,TRBD1,NA,TRBV15,TGTGCCACCAGGTTAGGGACAGCGTTTGGAGGCTACACCTTC,CATRLGTAFGGYTF
TRBJ1-1,NA,NA,TRBV11-2,TGTGCCAGCAGTCGGGGAGGGTATGCGACTTTAAACACTGAAGCTTTCTTT,CASSRGGYATLNTEAFF
TRBJ1-1,NA,NA,TRBV3-1/TRBV3-2,TGTGCCAGCAGCCAAAATCTTCTGAACACTGAAGCTTTCTTT,CASSQNLLNTEAFF
TRBJ1-5,TRBD1,NA,TRBV2,TGTGCCAGCACCCAGGACAGGGCGAGCAATCAGCCCCAGCATTTT,CASTQDRASNQPQHF
TRBJ1-4,NA,once,TRBV7-2,TGTGCCAGCAGCTTATCGAGTAGGAGGTATAATGAAAAACTGTTTTTT,CASSLSSRRYNEKLFF
TRBJ2-1,TRBD1,few,TRBV28,TGTGCCAGCAGTTGGACACAGGGGGCTGGTGAGCAGTTCTTC,CASSWTQGAGEQFF
TRBJ2-3,NA,NA,TRBV7-9,TGTGCCAGCAGCTTAGCGGGGCTATATGATACGCAGTATTTT,CASSLAGLYDTQYF
TRBJ1-1,NA,NA,TRBV18,TGTGCCAGCTCACCTCCGGGTGTGAACACTGAAGCTTTCTTT,CASSPPGVNTEAFF
TRBJ2-3,TRBD1,NA,TRBV7-9,TGTGCCAGCAGCTTCGGACAGGGGGGATACACAGATACGCAGTATTTT,CASSFGQGGYTDTQYF
TRBJ2-7,NA,NA,TRBV28,TGTGCCAGCAGTTCCGCGGGCGGATCTTTGTTC,CASSSAGGSLF
TRBJ2-1,NA,once,TRBV19,TGTGCCAGTATCGCCACAGGGAGAAATGAGCAGTTCTTC,CASIATGRNEQFF
TRBJ1-5,TRBD1,NA,TRBV5-1,TGCGCCAGCAGCCCAGATGGGACAGATCAGCCCCAGCATTTT,CASSPDGTDQPQHF
TRBJ1-6,NA,few,TRBV10-3,TGTGCCATCAGTGAGTCGGGAGGATCTTCTAATTCACCCCTCCACTTT,CAISESGGSSNSPLHF
TRBJ1-2,NA,NA,TRBV30,TGTGCCTGGAGTTGGCAGGGAAACGGCTACACCTTC,CAWSWQGNGYTF
TRBJ2-5,NA,NA,TRBV5-8,TGTGCCAGCAGCTTCACGAGTCTCCAAGAGACCCAGTACTTC,CASSFTSLQETQYF
TRBJ2-1,TRBD2,NA,TRBV5-1,TGCGCCAGCAGCCTGACTAGCGGGAGATCCAATGAGCAGTTCTTC,CASSLTSGRSNEQFF
TRBJ2-2,NA,NA,TRBV7-9,TGTGCCAGCAGCCGACTCGGGCAGGAAGGGGCCGGGGAGCTGTTTTTT,CASSRLGQEGAGELFF
TRBJ2-1,TRBD2,few,TRBV3-1/TRBV3-2,TGTGCCAGCAGCCAAGAGGGGGGGACGGAGTTTTTCTTC,CASSQEGGTEFFF